Shown below are 5 T cell receptor beta chains from a single sample sequenced in a study of cytotoxic CD8 clonotypes in ibrutinib-treated CLL. Assay: immunoSEQ multiplex PCR; the TCRdb copy retains only in-frame clones and omits some. The sample consists of about 300,000 clones, roughly 67% of them appearing once. The sample here was PBMCs, taken after 36 months of ibrutinib treatment. Receptors were obtained from a human donor with chronic lymphocytic leukemia.

The gene calls are TRBV4-3 and TRBJ1-2, with TRBD1 identical over 10 bases. The V and J ends lost 4 bases and 7 bases, in that order; junction bases with no gene match: 9. The CDR3 sequence is 15 residues long. Germline loops: CDR1 LGHNA, CDR2 YSLEER. The CDR3 region has the DNA TGCGCCAGCAGCCGAGAGACAGGGGGCGCGGGTGGCTACACCTTC. Amino acid sequence: CASSRETGGAGGYTF.

The CDR3 bases are TGTGCCAGCAGTGAGCGGGCATTTAGCGGGAGCACAGATACGCAGTATTTT. It yields the protein CASSERAFSGSTDTQYF. The chain uses TRBV2 and TRBJ2-3; 7 bases line up with TRBD2. Looked up from germline, CDR1 is SNHLY and CDR2 is FYNNEI. V trimming: 3 bases; J trimming: 0 bases; junction bases outside the gene matches: 9. CDR3 length equals 17 residues.

The rearrangement joins TRBV5-3 to TRBJ2-1; TRBD2 agrees at 11 bases. TRBV5-3 is sorted into the ORF group, with uncertain function. V was clipped by 2 bases and J by 5 bases; unmatched bases: 3. CDR3 length: 15 amino acids. CDR3 loop: CARSFLAGGDNEQFF. DNA for the CDR3: TGTGCCAGAAGCTTCCTAGCGGGGGGAGACAATGAGCAGTTCTTC.

V gene TRBV5-1 combines with J gene TRBJ2-1; perhaps TRBD2 as D (6 bases). Trimming removed 2 bases at V and 6 bases at J, with 15 bases between. Germline assignment: CDR1 SGHRS and CDR2 YFSETQ. The CDR3 is 15 residues long. The CDR3 nucleotides are TGCGCCAGCAGCTTAGGGCGGGACCGACGCAATGAGCAGTTCTTC. Its protein is CASSLGRDRRNEQFF.

The gene calls are TRBV4-1 and TRBJ2-7; 10 nucleotides match TRBD2. The CDR3 length is 15 residues. J was trimmed by 4 bases and V by 5 bases; bases with no gene match: 8. Germline lookup yields CDR1 MGHRA and CDR2 YSYEKL. As DNA, the CDR3 is TGCGCCAGCAGCGTAACTAGCGGGGCTTATTACGAGCAGTACTTC. The encoded protein is CASSVTSGAYYEQYF.